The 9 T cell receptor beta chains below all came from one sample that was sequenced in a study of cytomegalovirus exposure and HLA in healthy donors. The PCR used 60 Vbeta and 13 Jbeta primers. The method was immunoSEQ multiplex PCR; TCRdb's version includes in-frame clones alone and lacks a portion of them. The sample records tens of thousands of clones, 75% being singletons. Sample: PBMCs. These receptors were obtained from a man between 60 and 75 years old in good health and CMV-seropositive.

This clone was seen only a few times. CDR3 amino acids: CASSWTLGNTEAFF. CDR3 nucleotide sequence: TGCGCCAGCAGCTGGACACTCGGGAACACTGAAGCTTTCTTT. The genes are TRBV5-1 and TRBJ1-1; TRBD1 is a possible D gene (5 bases). The ends were cut back, 3 bases at V and 1 base at J, with 10 bases in the middle. This CDR3 is built from 14 residues. Germline CDR1 is SGHRS and CDR2 is YFSETQ.

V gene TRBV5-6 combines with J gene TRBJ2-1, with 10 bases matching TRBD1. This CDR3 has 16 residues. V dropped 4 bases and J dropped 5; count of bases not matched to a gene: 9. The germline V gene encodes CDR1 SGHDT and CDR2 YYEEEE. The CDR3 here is CASSRTGTGVDNEQFF. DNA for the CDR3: TGTGCCAGCAGCCGAACCGGGACAGGGGTAGACAATGAGCAGTTCTTC.

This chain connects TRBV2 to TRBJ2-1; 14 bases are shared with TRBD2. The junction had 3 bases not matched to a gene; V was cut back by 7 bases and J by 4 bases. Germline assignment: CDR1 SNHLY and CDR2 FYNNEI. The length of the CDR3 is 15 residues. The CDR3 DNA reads TGTGCCAGCAAAAGGACTAGCGGGGGGTACAATGAGCAGTTCTTC. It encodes CASKRTSGGYNEQFF.

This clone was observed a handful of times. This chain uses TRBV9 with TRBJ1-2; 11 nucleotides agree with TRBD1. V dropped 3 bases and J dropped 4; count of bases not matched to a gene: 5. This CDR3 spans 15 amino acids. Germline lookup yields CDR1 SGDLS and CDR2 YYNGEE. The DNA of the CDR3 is TGTGCCAGCAGCGCTACCGGGACAGGGGGCTATGGCTACACCTTC. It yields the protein CASSATGTGGYGYTF.

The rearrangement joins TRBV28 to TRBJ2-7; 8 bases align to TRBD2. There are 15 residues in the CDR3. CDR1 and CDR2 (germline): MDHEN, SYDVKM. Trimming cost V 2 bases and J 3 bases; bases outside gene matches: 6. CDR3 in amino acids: CASSLRAGGIYEQYF. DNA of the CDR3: TGTGCCAGCAGTTTAAGGGCGGGGGGAATCTACGAGCAGTACTTC.

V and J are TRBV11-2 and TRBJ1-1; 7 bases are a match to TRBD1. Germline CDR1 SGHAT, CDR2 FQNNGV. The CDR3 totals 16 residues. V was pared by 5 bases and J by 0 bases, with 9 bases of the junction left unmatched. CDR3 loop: CASSPRTGAMNTEAFF. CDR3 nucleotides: TGTGCCAGCAGCCCGCGGACAGGTGCCATGAACACTGAAGCTTTCTTT.

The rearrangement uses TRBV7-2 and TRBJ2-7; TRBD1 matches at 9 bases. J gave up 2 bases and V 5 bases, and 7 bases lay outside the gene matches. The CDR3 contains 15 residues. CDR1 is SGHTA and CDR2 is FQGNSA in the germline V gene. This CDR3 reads CASSPGTGLTYEQYF. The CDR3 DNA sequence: TGTGCCAGCAGCCCAGGGACAGGGCTAACCTACGAGCAGTACTTC.

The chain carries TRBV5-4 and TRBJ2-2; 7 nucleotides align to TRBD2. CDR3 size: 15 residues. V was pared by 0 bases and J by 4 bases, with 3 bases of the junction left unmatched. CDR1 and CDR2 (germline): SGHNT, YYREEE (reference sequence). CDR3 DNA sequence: TGTGCCAGCAGCTTGGGCGGGAGAAGCACCGGGGAGCTGTTTTTT. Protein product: CASSLGGRSTGELFF.

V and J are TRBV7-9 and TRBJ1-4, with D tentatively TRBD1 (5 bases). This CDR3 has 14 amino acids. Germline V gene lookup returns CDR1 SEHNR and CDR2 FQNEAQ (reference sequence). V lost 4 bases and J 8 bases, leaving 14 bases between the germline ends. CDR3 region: CASSSATGDEKLFF. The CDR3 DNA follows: TGTGCCAGCAGCTCAGCCACGGGGGACGAAAAACTGTTTTTT.